This T cell receptor (beta chain) was sequenced during a study of OX40 agonist ivuxolimab in advanced cancers. Study-wide context: Participants, roughly 81% male, averaged around 64 years of age, ranging from about 23 to 85.

Blood was sampled at baseline, cycle 4 day 1, and cycle 7 day 1. The assay was immunoSEQ multiplex PCR, and TCRdb's table has in-frame clones only and misses some. This sample carries about 20,000 clones, about 87% of them seen once, and the ten largest clones take over 25%. Overall study findings and caveats: CD8+ T cells averaged more expanded clones than CD4+. The study observed clonal expansion of CD4+ and CD8+ blood T cells by week 6 at 0.1 to 3.0 mg/kg.

The CDR3 is made up of 14 amino acids. The V segment lost 7 bases and the J segment 3 bases; nucleotides outside the gene matches: 1. Germline CDR1 SEHNR, CDR2 FQNEAQ (reference sequence). Comment on this clone: Antigen: not known.

The rearrangement joins TRBV7-9 to TRBJ2-2; 11 bases align to TRBD1. Sequences were derived from CD4+ or CD8+ T cells sorted from blood, sampled in a trial of the OX40 agonist ivuxolimab. The origin of this receptor is an adult with an advanced solid tumor such as melanoma, head and neck, liver or kidney cancer. CDR3 sequence: CASKGQGDTGELFF. CDR3 coding DNA: TGTGCCAGCAAGGGACAGGGGGACACCGGGGAGCTGTTTTTT.